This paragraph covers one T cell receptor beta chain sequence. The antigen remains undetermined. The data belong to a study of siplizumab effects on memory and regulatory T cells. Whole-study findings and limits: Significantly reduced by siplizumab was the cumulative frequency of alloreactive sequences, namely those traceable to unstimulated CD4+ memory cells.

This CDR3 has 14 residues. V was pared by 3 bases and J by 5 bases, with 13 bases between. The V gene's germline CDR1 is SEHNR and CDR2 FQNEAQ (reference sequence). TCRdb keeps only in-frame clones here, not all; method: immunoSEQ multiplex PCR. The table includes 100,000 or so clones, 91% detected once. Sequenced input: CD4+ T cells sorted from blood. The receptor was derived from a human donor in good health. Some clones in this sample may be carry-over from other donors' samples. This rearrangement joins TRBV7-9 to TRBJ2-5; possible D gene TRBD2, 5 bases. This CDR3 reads CASSFVEGRETQYF. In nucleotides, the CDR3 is TGTGCCAGCAGCTTTGTCGAGGGTCGGGAGACCCAGTACTTC.